This T cell receptor (beta chain) was recorded in a study of T cells after yellow fever vaccination. TCRdb reprocessed the 5' RACE reads with MiXCR, giving one entry per CDR3 protein. This sample has under 400,000 distinct CDR3 sequences, with 9.5% to 13% found just once. V lost 0 bases and J 4 bases, leaving 16 bases between the germline ends. The CDR3 contains 16 residues. In germline, CDR1 is SGHRS, CDR2 YFSETQ. In its sample, this clonotype was seen a few times. The chain is built from TRBV5-1 and TRBJ2-5; unclear D gene. The sequencing here drew on PBMCs, taken on the day of the first yellow fever vaccination. The TCR was taken from a man between 18 and 35 years old who received the YFV17D yellow fever vaccine. CDR3 in DNA: TGCGCCAGCAGCTTGGGGTTCTTGGGGAAGGGAGAGACCCAGTACTTC. Protein: CASSLGFLGKGETQYF.